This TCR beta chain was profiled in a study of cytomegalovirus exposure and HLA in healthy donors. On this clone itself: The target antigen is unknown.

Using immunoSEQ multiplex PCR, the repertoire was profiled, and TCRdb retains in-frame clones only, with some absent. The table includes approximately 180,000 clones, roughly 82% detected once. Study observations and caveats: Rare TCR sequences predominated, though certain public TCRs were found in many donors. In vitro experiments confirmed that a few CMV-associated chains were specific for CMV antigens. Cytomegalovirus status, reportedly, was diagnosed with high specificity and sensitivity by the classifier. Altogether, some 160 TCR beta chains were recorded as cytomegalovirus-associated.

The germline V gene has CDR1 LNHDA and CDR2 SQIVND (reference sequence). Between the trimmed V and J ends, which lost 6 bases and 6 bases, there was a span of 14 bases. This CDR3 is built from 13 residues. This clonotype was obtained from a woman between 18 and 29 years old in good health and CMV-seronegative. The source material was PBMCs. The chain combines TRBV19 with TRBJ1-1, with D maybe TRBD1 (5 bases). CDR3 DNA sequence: TGTGCCAGTAGCACGGGACGGGAGTCTGAAGCTTTCTTT. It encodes CASSTGRESEAFF.